This TCR beta chain was recovered during a study of CD8 T cells in Susac syndrome. Study-wide results and caveats: The authors acknowledged that the study's TCR sequencing and HLA analysis involved relatively few individuals.

J was trimmed by 7 bases and V by 8 bases; bases with no gene match: 6. Germline V lookup: CDR1 SQVTM, CDR2 ANQGSEA. This CDR3 comprises 11 residues. TCR beta from blood CD8+ and CD4+ T cells was sequenced. Reverse transcription of about 0.5 to 1 ug RNA was carried out with random hexamers. Using its own MiXCR run on the immunoSEQ multiplex PCR reads, TCRdb lists one record per CDR3 protein. Of about 160,000 distinct CDR3 sequences in the sample, 90% to 95% were seen once. Concerning this clonotype: The antigen is not known.

The chain employs TRBV29-1 and TRBJ1-2; TRBD1 matches 8 bases. The sample comprised CD4+ T cells from PBMCs. This receptor was identified in a human donor in good health. In nucleotides, the CDR3 is TGCAGCTTTGGACAGGGAGGTGGCTACACCTTC. Its protein product is CSFGQGGGYTF.